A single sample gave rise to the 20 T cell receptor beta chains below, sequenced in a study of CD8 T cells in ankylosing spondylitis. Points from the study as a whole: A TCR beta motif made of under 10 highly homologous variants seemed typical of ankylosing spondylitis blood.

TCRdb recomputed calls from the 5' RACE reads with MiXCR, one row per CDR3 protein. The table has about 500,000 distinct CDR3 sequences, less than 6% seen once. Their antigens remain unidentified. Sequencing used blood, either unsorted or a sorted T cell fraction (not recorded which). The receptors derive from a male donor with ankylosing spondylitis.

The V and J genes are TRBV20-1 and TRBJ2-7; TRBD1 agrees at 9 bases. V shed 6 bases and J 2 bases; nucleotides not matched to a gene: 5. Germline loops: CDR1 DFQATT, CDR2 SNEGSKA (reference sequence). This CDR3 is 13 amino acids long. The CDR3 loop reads CSARGTGTYEQYF. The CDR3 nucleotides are TGCAGTGCCAGGGGGACAGGGACCTACGAGCAGTACTTC.

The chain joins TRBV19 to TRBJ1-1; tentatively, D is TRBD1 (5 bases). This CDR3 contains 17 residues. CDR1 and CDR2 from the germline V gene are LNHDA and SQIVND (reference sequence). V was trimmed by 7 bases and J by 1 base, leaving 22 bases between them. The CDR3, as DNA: TGTGCCAGTAAGATCCCGGGACCCCGGGGGGAGAACACTGAAGCTTTCTTT. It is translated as CASKIPGPRGENTEAFF.

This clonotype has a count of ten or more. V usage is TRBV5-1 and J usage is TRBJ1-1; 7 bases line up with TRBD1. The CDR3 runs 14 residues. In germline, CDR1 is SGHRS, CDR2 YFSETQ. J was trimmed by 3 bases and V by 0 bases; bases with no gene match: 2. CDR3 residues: CASSLEGADTEAFF. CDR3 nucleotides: TGCGCCAGCAGCTTGGAGGGGGCAGACACTGAAGCTTTCTTT.

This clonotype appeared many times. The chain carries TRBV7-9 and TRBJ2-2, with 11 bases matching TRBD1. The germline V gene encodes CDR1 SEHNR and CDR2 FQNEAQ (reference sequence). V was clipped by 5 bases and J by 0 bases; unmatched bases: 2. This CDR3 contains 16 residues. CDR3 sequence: CASSRGQGANTGELFF. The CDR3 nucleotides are TGTGCCAGCAGCCGGGGACAGGGGGCGAACACCGGGGAGCTGTTTTTT.

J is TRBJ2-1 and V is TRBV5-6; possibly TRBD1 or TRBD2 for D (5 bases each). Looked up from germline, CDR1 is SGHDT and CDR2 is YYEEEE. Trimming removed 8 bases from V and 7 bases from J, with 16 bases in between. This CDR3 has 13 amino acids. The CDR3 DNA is TGTGCCAGGAGCCCAGGGAGACGGAATGAGCAGTTCTTC. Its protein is CARSPGRRNEQFF.

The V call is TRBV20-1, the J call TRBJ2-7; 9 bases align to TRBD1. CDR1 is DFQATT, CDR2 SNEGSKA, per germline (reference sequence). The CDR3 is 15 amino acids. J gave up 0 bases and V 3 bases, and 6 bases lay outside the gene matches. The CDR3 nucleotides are TGCAGTGCTAGCGGACAGGGGTCAAGCTCCTACGAGCAGTACTTC. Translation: CSASGQGSSSYEQYF.

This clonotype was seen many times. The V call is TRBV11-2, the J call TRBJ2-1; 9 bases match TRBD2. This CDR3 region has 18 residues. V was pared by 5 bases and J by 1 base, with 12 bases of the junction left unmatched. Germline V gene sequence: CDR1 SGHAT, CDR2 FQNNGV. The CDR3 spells CASSAGLAPRRSYNEQFF. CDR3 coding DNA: TGTGCCAGCAGCGCCGGACTAGCGCCCAGACGATCCTACAATGAGCAGTTCTTC.

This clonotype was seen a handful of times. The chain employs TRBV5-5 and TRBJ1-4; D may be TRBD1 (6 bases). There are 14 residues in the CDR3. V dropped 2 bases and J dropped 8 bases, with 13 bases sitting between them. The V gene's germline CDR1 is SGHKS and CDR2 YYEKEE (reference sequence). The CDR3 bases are TGTGCCAGCAGCTTATCCAGGGGAAGGGAAAAACTGTTTTTT. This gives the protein CASSLSRGREKLFF.

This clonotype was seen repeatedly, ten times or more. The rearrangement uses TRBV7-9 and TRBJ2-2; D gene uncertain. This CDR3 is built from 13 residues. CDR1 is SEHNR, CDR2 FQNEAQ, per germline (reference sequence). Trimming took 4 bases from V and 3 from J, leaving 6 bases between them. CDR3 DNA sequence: TGTGCCAGCAGCTCTGTTTACACCGGGGAGCTGTTTTTT. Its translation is CASSSVYTGELFF. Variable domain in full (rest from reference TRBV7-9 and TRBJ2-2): DTGVSQNPRHKITKRGQNVTFRCDPISEHNRLYWYRQTLGQGPEFLTYFQNEAQLEKSRLLSDRFSAERPKGSFSTLEIQRTEQGDSAMYLCASSSVYTGELFFGEGSRLTVL.

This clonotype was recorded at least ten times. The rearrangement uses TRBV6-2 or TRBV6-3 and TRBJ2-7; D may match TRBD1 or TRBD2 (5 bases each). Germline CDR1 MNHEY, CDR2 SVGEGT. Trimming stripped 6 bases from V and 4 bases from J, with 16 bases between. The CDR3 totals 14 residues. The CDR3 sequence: CASSRGTVPYEQYF. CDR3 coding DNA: TGTGCCAGCAGCCGAGGGACGGTGCCGTACGAGCAGTACTTC.

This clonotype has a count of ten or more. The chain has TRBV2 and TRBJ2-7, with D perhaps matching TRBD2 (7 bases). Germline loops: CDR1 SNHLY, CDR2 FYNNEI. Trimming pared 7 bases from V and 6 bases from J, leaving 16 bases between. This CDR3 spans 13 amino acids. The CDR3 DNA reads TGTGCCAGCAATGGGGTGGGGGGGCCCGAGCAGTACTTC. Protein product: CASNGVGGPEQYF.

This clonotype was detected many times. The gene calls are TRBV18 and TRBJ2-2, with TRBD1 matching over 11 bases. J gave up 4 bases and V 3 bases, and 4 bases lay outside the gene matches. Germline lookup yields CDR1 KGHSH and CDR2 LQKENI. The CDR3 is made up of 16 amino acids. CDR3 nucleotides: TGTGCCAGCTCACCCCAGGACAGGGGGCTCACCGGGGAGCTGTTTTTT. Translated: CASSPQDRGLTGELFF.

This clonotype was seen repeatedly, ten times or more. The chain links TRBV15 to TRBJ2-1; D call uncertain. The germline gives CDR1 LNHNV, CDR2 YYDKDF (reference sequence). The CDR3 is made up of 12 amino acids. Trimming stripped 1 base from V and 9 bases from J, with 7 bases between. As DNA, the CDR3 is TGTGCCACCAGCAGAGTAGGCGGTGAGCAGTTCTTC. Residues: CATSRVGGEQFF.

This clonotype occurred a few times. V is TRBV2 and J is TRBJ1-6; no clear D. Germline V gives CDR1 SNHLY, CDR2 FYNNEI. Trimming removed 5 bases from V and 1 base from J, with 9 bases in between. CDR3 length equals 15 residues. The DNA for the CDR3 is TGTGCCAGCAGTACGCGGGTGTCCTATAATTCACCCCTCCACTTT. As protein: CASSTRVSYNSPLHF.

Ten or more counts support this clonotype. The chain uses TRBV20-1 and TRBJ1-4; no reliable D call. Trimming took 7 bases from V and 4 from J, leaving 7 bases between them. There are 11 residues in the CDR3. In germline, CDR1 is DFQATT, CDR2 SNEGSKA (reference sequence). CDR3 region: CSGGINEKLFF. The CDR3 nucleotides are TGCAGTGGGGGTATTAATGAAAAACTGTTTTTT.

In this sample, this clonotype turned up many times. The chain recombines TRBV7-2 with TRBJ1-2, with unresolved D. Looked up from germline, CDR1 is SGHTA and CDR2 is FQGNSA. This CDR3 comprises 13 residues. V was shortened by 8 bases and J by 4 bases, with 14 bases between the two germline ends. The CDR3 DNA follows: TGTGCCAGCGGCAAACAGACGACCTATGGCTACACCTTC. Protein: CASGKQTTYGYTF. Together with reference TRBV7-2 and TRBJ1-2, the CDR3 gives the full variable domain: GAGVSQSPSNKVTEKGKDVELRCDPISGHTALYWYRQSLGQGLEFLIYFQGNSAPDKSGLPSDRFSAERTGGSVSTLTIQRTQQEDSAVYLCASGKQTTYGYTFGSGTRLTVV.

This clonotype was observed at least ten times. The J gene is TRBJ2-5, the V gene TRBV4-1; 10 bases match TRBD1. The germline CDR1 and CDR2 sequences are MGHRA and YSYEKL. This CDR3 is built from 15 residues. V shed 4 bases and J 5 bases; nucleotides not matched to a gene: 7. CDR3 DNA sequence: TGCGCCAGCAGCCCCTTGGACAGGGGGTGGGAGACCCAGTACTTC. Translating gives CASSPLDRGWETQYF.

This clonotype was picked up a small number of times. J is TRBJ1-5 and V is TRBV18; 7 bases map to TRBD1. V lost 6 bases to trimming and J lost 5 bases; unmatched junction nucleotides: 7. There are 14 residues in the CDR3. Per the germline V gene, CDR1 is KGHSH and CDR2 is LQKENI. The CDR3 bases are TGTGCCAGCTCCCGACAGGGTGATGATCAGCCCCAGCATTTT. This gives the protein CASSRQGDDQPQHF.

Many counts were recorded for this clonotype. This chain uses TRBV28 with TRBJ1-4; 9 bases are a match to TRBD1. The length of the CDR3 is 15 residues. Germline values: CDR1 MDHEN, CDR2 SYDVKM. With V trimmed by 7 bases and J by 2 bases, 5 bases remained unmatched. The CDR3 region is CASIRGTGTNEKLFF. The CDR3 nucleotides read TGTGCCAGCATAAGGGGGACAGGGACTAATGAAAAACTGTTTTTT.

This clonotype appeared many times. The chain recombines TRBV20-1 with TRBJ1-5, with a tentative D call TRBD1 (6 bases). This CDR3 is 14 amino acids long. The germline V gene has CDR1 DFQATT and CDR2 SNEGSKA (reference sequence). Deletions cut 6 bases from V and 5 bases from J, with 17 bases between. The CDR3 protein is CSALTDRSHQPQHF. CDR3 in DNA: TGCAGTGCCTTAACTGACAGGTCCCATCAGCCCCAGCATTTT.